The 21 T cell receptor beta chains in this list originate from one sample, sequenced in a study of cytomegalovirus exposure and HLA in healthy donors. With 60 Vbeta and 13 Jbeta primers, the PCR was carried out. Sequenced by immunoSEQ multiplex PCR; TCRdb stores in-frame clones only, minus some. The table shows roughly 140,000 clones, with around four fifths occurring only once. Material for sequencing was PBMCs. The receptors were gathered from a female donor in good health and CMV-seronegative.

V gene TRBV2 combines with J gene TRBJ2-1, with 9 bases identical to TRBD2. V gave up 8 bases and J gave up 2 bases; unmatched junction bases: 16. In germline, CDR1 is SNHLY, CDR2 FYNNEI. The CDR3 runs 18 residues. The CDR3 sequence: CASRPSWGGGGAYNEQFF. CDR3 in DNA: TGTGCCAGCCGCCCGAGTTGGGGTGGCGGGGGGGCCTACAATGAGCAGTTCTTC.

The chain is built from TRBV13 and TRBJ2-1; D might be TRBD2 (7 bases). V was cut by 1 base and J by 7 bases, with 17 bases left in between. The CDR3 runs to 16 residues. The germline CDR1 and CDR2 sequences are PRHDT and FYEKMQ (reference sequence). CDR3 sequence: CASSLAGGGPGNEQFF. The CDR3 region has the DNA TGTGCCAGCAGCTTAGCTGGGGGGGGGCCGGGGAATGAGCAGTTCTTC. Drawing the rest from reference TRBV13 and TRBJ2-1, the complete variable domain is AAGVIQSPRHLIKEKRETATLKCYPIPRHDTVYWYQQGPGQDPQFLISFYEKMQSDKGSIPDRFSAQQFSDYHSELNMSSLELGDSALYFCASSLAGGGPGNEQFFGPGTRLTVL.

CDR3 amino acids: CASSSFRRGKRTNYGYTF. The CDR3 bases are TGTGCCAGCAGTTCCTTCCGGCGGGGGAAGAGGACTAACTATGGCTACACCTTC. The rearrangement uses TRBV28 and TRBJ1-2, with D maybe TRBD1 (5 bases). CDR3 length: 18 amino acids. Germline V gene sequence: CDR1 MDHEN, CDR2 SYDVKM. V shed 4 bases and J shed 0 bases, with 21 bases lying between them.

The CDR3 spells CASSPGLAGVLETQYF. The CDR3 DNA follows: TGTGCCAGCAGCCCCGGACTAGCGGGGGTATTAGAGACCCAGTACTTC. The V gene is TRBV7-2, the J gene TRBJ2-5; 13 nucleotides agree with TRBD2. With 5 bases clipped from V and 4 bases from J, the junction kept 7 bases outside the gene matches. The V gene's germline CDR1 is SGHTA and CDR2 FQGNSA. The CDR3 runs 16 residues.

This chain uses TRBV30 with TRBJ2-3, with 14 bases that match TRBD2. Germline V gene data show CDR1 as GTSNPN and CDR2 as SVGIG (reference sequence). Unmatched junction bases numbered 11, after V lost 0 bases and J lost 0 bases. This CDR3 comprises 20 residues. CDR3 DNA: TGTGCCTGGAGTGTACGCCGGGGGACTAGCGGGAGAGGAAGCACAGATACGCAGTATTTT. Its protein is CAWSVRRGTSGRGSTDTQYF.

The rearrangement links TRBV7-2 to TRBJ1-5; 7 nucleotides line up with TRBD1. The CDR3 is made up of 14 amino acids. V trimming: 5 bases; J trimming: 5 bases; junction bases outside the gene matches: 6. Looked up from germline, CDR1 is SGHTA and CDR2 is FQGNSA. The CDR3: CASSTRQGDQPQHF. The CDR3, as DNA: TGTGCCAGCAGCACCCGACAGGGTGATCAGCCCCAGCATTTT.

In regard to this clone: One end of the junction does not line up with germline, which may come from a read error. V usage is TRBV19 and J usage is TRBJ1-2, with a weak D call TRBD1 (6 bases). CDR1 LNHDA and CDR2 SQIVND come from the germline V gene (reference sequence). This CDR3 has 15 amino acids. The CDR3 DNA follows: TGTGCCAGTAGGACTGTACAGGGAAGGGGTAATGGCTACCCCTTC. Encoded protein: CASRTVQGRGNGYPF.

V gene TRBV10-2 combines with J gene TRBJ2-5; a possible D gene is TRBD2 (7 bases). V gave up 10 bases and J gave up 1 base, with 19 bases separating them. Germline V gene lookup returns CDR1 WSHSY and CDR2 SAAADI. The CDR3 runs 15 residues. This CDR3 is CATGEGGGPQETQYF. CDR3 DNA: TGCGCCACCGGGGAGGGGGGGGGCCCCCAAGAGACCCAGTACTTC.

This rearrangement joins TRBV7-8 to TRBJ1-6, with 8 nucleotides matching TRBD1. The CDR3 has 14 residues. After removal of 5 bases from V and 10 bases from J, the junction contained 7 bases not matched to a gene. CDR1 is SGHVS, CDR2 FQNEAQ, per germline. The CDR3 protein is CASSLDRVGSPLHF. CDR3 sequence (DNA): TGTGCCAGCAGCCTGGACAGGGTGGGCTCACCCCTCCACTTT.

This chain joins TRBV14 and TRBJ2-5; 8 bases fit TRBD2. This CDR3 is 17 amino acids long. The V gene end was trimmed by 2 bases and the J gene end by 1 base; junction bases not matched to a gene: 9. Germline V gives CDR1 SGHDN, CDR2 FVKESK. CDR3 coding DNA: TGTGCCAGCAGCCAATTTGGGAGCGGGGGCCGCCAAGAGACCCAGTACTTC. It yields the protein CASSQFGSGGRQETQYF.

This chain links TRBV25-1 with TRBJ1-2; D is uncertain. The CDR3 runs to 12 residues. Germline V gene data show CDR1 as MGHDK and CDR2 as SYGVNS. V was shortened by 4 bases and J by 2 bases, with 5 bases between the two germline ends. The DNA for the CDR3 is TGTGCCAGCAGTGCTCTGAACTATGGCTACACCTTC. It yields the protein CASSALNYGYTF.

This clone was seen only a few times. V and J are TRBV4-3 and TRBJ2-2; 10 nucleotides match TRBD2. The CDR3 sequence is 15 residues long. Per the germline V gene, CDR1 is LGHNA and CDR2 is YSLEER. Trimming removed 4 bases from V and 6 bases from J; junction bases left unmatched: 5. The chain's CDR3 is CASSLGTSVAGELFF. In nucleotides, the CDR3 is TGCGCCAGCAGCCTTGGGACTAGCGTGGCCGGGGAGCTGTTTTTT.

The V call is TRBV28, the J call TRBJ2-5; D perhaps matches TRBD2 (7 bases). From germline, CDR1 is MDHEN and CDR2 SYDVKM. The CDR3 extends over 16 amino acids. Deletions cut 7 bases from V and 2 bases from J, with 20 bases between. The CDR3 DNA is TGTGCCAGCAAACGCCCCCGCGGGGGCTCACAAGAGACCCAGTACTTC. This gives the protein CASKRPRGGSQETQYF. The complete variable domain, with remaining parts taken from reference TRBV28 and TRBJ2-5, reads DVKVTQSSRYLVKRTGEKVFLECVQDMDHENMFWYRQDPGLGLRLIYFSYDVKMKEKGDIPEGYSVSREKKERFSLILESASTNQTSMYLCASKRPRGGSQETQYFGPGTRLLVL.

This clone is a singleton in its sample. The CDR3: CASSSTGIPYNSPLHF. In DNA form, the CDR3 reads TGTGCCAGCAGTTCTACAGGGATCCCCTATAATTCACCCCTCCACTTT. V and J are TRBV6-5 and TRBJ1-6; D possibly corresponds to TRBD1 (6 bases). CDR1 is MNHEY, CDR2 SVGAGI, per germline. V lost 4 bases to trimming and J lost 2 bases, with 12 bases between them. This CDR3 comprises 16 residues.

This sequence joins TRBV28 and TRBJ1-6; 8 bases are shared with TRBD1. The CDR3 is 17 amino acids. Germline V gives CDR1 MDHEN, CDR2 SYDVKM. The junction had 10 bases not matched to a gene; V was cut back by 6 bases and J by 3 bases. The CDR3 region has the DNA TGTGCCAGCAGGCCAAGGACAGGGACCATCTATAATTCACCCCTCCACTTT. It encodes CASRPRTGTIYNSPLHF.

The J gene is TRBJ1-2, the V gene TRBV6-5; tentative D call: TRBD1 (6 bases). Germline V gene lookup returns CDR1 MNHEY and CDR2 SVGAGI. Trimming took 2 bases from V and 8 from J, leaving 12 bases between them. This CDR3 contains 13 residues. CDR3 amino acids: CASSYPGVRGYTF. The CDR3, as DNA: TGTGCCAGCAGTTACCCAGGGGTGCGAGGCTACACCTTC.

This chain uses TRBV28 with TRBJ2-6; 8 bases are shared with TRBD1. Germline CDR1 and CDR2: MDHEN and SYDVKM. Germline trimming cut 5 bases from V and 4 bases from J; bases unmatched to any gene: 13. The CDR3 runs to 18 residues. CDR3 coding DNA: TGTGCCAGCAGTAACATTGAGGGCAGGGGGCCAGGGGCCAACGTCCTGACTTTC. It specifies CASSNIEGRGPGANVLTF. The full variable domain, completed using reference TRBV28 and TRBJ2-6, is DVKVTQSSRYLVKRTGEKVFLECVQDMDHENMFWYRQDPGLGLRLIYFSYDVKMKEKGDIPEGYSVSREKKERFSLILESASTNQTSMYLCASSNIEGRGPGANVLTFGAGSRLTVL.

V usage is TRBV19 and J usage is TRBJ1-2; the D is unclear. CDR1 is LNHDA, CDR2 SQIVND, per germline (reference sequence). The V gene lost 1 base and the J gene lost 2 bases, with 8 bases spanning the gap. This CDR3 has 14 amino acids. Here the CDR3 reads CASSIVRGNYGYTF. Written as DNA, the CDR3 is TGTGCCAGTAGTATAGTACGAGGGAACTATGGCTACACCTTC.

The V gene is TRBV5-4, the J gene TRBJ2-7, with D tentatively TRBD1 (6 bases). Germline CDR1 reads SGHNT; CDR2 reads YYREEE (reference sequence). Trimming removed 4 bases from V and 5 bases from J, with 22 bases in between. This CDR3 region has 16 residues. CDR3 in amino acids: CASSPGAGDRRDEQYF. CDR3 coding DNA: TGTGCCAGCAGCCCTGGGGCAGGGGATCGGCGGGACGAGCAGTACTTC.

This sequence joins TRBV27 and TRBJ2-7, with 11 bases lining up with TRBD2. Germline lookup yields CDR1 MNHEY and CDR2 SMNVEV (reference sequence). J was trimmed by 6 bases and V by 5 bases; bases with no gene match: 6. The CDR3 extends over 14 amino acids. The CDR3 nucleotides are TGTGCCAGCAGTATAGCGGGAGGGCCGGCCGAGCAGTACTTC. Translated, it gives CASSIAGGPAEQYF.

This clone was detected only a few times. This chain joins TRBV6-1 and TRBJ2-7, with D hard to call. CDR3 length: 14 amino acids. The germline V gene encodes CDR1 MNHNS and CDR2 SASEGT. V was shortened by 6 bases and J by 2 bases, with 14 bases between the two germline ends. Here the CDR3 DNA reads TGTGCCAGCAGGCCGACTGTTCCCGCCTACGAGCAGTACTTC. It yields the protein CASRPTVPAYEQYF.